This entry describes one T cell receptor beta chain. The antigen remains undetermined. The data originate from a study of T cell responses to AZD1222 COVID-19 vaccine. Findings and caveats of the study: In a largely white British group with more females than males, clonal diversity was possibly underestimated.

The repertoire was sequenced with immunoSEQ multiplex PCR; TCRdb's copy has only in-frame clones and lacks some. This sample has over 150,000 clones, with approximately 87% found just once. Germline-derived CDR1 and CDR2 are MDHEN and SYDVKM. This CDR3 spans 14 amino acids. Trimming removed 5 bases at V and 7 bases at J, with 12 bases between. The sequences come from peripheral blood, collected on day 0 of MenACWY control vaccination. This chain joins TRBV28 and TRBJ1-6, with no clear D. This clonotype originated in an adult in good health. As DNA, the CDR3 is TGTGCCAGCAGTCTGTCTATTCGGAATTCACCCCTCCACTTT. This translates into CASSLSIRNSPLHF.